Below, 26 T cell receptor beta chains from the same sample are listed, as sequenced in a study of blood T cell repertoires in COVID-19. Sequencing used immunoSEQ multiplex PCR; TCRdb keeps in-frame clones, though not all of them. The sample includes 300,000 to 400,000 clones, approximately 86% seen only once; the top ten take approximately 9.3%. The sequenced sample consisted of peripheral blood. The receptors stem from a young man with COVID-19, enrolled during active disease.

J is TRBJ2-5 and V is TRBV27; 7 nucleotides agree with TRBD1. The CDR3 is 16 residues long. Germline V gene lookup returns CDR1 MNHEY and CDR2 SMNVEV (reference sequence). V lost 4 bases to trimming and J lost 5 bases; unmatched junction nucleotides: 13. The CDR3 nucleotides read TGTGCCAGCAGTTCCCTCCGAGGGGGCGGGTGGGAGACCCAGTACTTC. It encodes CASSSLRGGGWETQYF.

The J gene is TRBJ1-6, the V gene TRBV28, with D possibly being TRBD1 (5 bases). With 6 bases removed from V and 8 bases from J, the gap between germline ends came to 14 bases. Per the germline V gene, CDR1 is MDHEN and CDR2 is SYDVKM. CDR3 length: 14 residues. This CDR3 reads CASRTAHRDSPLHF. Here the CDR3 DNA reads TGTGCCAGCAGGACAGCTCACCGCGATTCACCCCTCCACTTT.

Only one count was recorded for this clone. The V call is TRBV24-1, the J call TRBJ2-5; D is perhaps TRBD2 (5 bases). Trimming removed 10 bases from V and 5 bases from J, with 16 bases in between. This CDR3 contains 13 residues. Germline V CDR1 and CDR2: KGHDR, SFDVKD. Here the CDR3 reads CATAREGYETQYF. CDR3 DNA: TGTGCCACTGCCCGAGAGGGATATGAGACCCAGTACTTC.

The chain carries TRBV2 and TRBJ2-7, with 7 bases identical to TRBD2. The CDR3 loop spans 13 amino acids. The germline gives CDR1 SNHLY, CDR2 FYNNEI. With 8 bases clipped from V and 4 bases from J, the junction kept 8 bases outside the gene matches. CDR3 sequence reads: CASGRERGYEQYF. CDR3 DNA: TGTGCCAGCGGGAGGGAGAGAGGGTACGAGCAGTACTTC.

The rearrangement joins TRBV4-1 to TRBJ1-2; D call uncertain. There are 17 residues in the CDR3. Deletions cut 0 bases from V and 8 bases from J, with 22 bases between. Germline CDR1 is MGHRA and CDR2 is YSYEKL. CDR3 DNA: TGCGCCAGCAGCCAAGATAAACTCGAAGACCGGGTTAAAGGCTACACCTTC. Protein sequence: CASSQDKLEDRVKGYTF.

The CDR3 reads CASSGVTVPSRYGYTF. The CDR3 DNA reads as TGTGCCAGCAGTGGGGTGACAGTGCCGTCGCGCTATGGCTACACCTTC. The chain recombines TRBV2 with TRBJ1-2; weak D call: TRBD1 (5 bases). Germline assignment: CDR1 SNHLY and CDR2 FYNNEI. The CDR3 has 16 residues. Trimming removed 4 bases from V and 4 bases from J, with 19 bases in between.

The genes are TRBV19 and TRBJ2-7, with 7 nucleotides matching TRBD1. CDR1 and CDR2 from the germline V gene are LNHDA and SQIVND (reference sequence). The trim removed 3 bases at V and 2 bases at J, leaving 4 bases unmatched. The CDR3 runs to 14 residues. The chain's CDR3 is CASSMPGQTYEQYF. The CDR3 DNA sequence: TGTGCCAGTAGTATGCCGGGACAGACCTACGAGCAGTACTTC.

The chain carries TRBV14 and TRBJ2-2, with 13 positions matching TRBD2. There are 17 residues in the CDR3. The trim removed 4 bases at V and 3 bases at J, leaving 5 bases unmatched. Germline V gives CDR1 SGHDN, CDR2 FVKESK. In DNA form, the CDR3 reads TGTGCCAGCAGCCCACTAGCGGGGGGGCCATACACCGGGGAGCTGTTTTTT. This encodes CASSPLAGGPYTGELFF.

The chain carries TRBV2 and TRBJ2-1; 12 bases agree with TRBD2. V was pared by 6 bases and J by 10 bases, with 4 bases of the junction left unmatched. The CDR3 extends over 13 amino acids. In germline, CDR1 is SNHLY, CDR2 FYNNEI. The CDR3 DNA is TGTGCCAGCAGGACCGGGACTAGCGGGGAGCAGTTCTTC. Translated, it gives CASRTGTSGEQFF.

The rearrangement uses TRBV10-3 and TRBJ2-1; 15 nucleotides agree with TRBD2. Germline CDR1 reads ENHRY; CDR2 reads SYGVKD. The CDR3 has 16 residues. V dropped 3 bases and J dropped 10; count of bases not matched to a gene: 7. CDR3 residues: CAISDGTSGRPGEQFF. The CDR3 nucleotides are TGTGCCATCAGTGATGGGACTAGCGGGAGGCCCGGAGAGCAGTTCTTC.

This chain uses TRBV27 with TRBJ2-7; 7 bases align to TRBD2. The length of the CDR3 is 15 residues. Germline assignment: CDR1 MNHEY and CDR2 SMNVEV (reference sequence). With V trimmed by 0 bases and J by 3 bases, 5 bases remained unmatched. CDR3 residues: CASSLSPGGGYEQYF. The CDR3 DNA reads TGTGCCAGCAGTTTATCCCCGGGGGGAGGCTACGAGCAGTACTTC.

The chain links TRBV11-2 to TRBJ2-5, with 14 positions matching TRBD2. Per the germline V gene, CDR1 is SGHAT and CDR2 is FQNNGV. The trim removed 4 bases at V and 5 bases at J, leaving 6 bases unmatched. This CDR3 is 16 amino acids long. The CDR3 DNA follows: TGTGCCAGCAGCTCGGGACTAGCGGGGGCCGGGGAGACCCAGTACTTC. Its protein product is CASSSGLAGAGETQYF.

The rearrangement uses TRBV7-3 and TRBJ2-2; 7 nucleotides agree with TRBD1. Per germline, CDR1 SGHTA and CDR2 FQGTGA. This CDR3 region has 15 residues. V shed 5 bases and J 3 bases; nucleotides not matched to a gene: 6. CDR3 residues: CASSVGGVHTGELFF. DNA of the CDR3: TGTGCCAGCAGCGTAGGGGGCGTCCACACCGGGGAGCTGTTTTTT.

The chain couples TRBV5-5 to TRBJ2-7, with TRBD1 as a possible D gene (5 bases). V lost 3 bases to trimming and J lost 6 bases, with 13 bases between them. The CDR3 is made up of 13 amino acids. Germline V gene data show CDR1 as SGHKS and CDR2 as YYEKEE (reference sequence). The CDR3 is CASSSRVEGEQYF. The CDR3 bases are TGTGCCAGCAGCTCCAGGGTTGAAGGCGAGCAGTACTTC.

V and J are TRBV7-8 and TRBJ2-7; the D is unclear. CDR3 size: 12 residues. Germline V gives CDR1 SGHVS, CDR2 FQNEAQ. V was clipped by 5 bases and J by 3 bases, with 8 bases between them. The CDR3 loop reads CASSPNFYEQYF. CDR3 DNA: TGTGCCAGCAGCCCCAATTTCTACGAGCAGTACTTC.

This rearrangement joins TRBV4-1 to TRBJ2-3, with TRBD2 identical over 7 bases. V trimming: 4 bases; J trimming: 1 base; junction bases outside the gene matches: 5. CDR1 MGHRA and CDR2 YSYEKL come from the germline V gene. This CDR3 has 15 amino acids. The DNA for the CDR3 is TGCGCCAGCAGCCGGGGAGGGCAGGGCACAGATACGCAGTATTTT. The encoded protein is CASSRGGQGTDTQYF.

The rearrangement joins TRBV6-5 to TRBJ2-7; D perhaps matches TRBD1 (6 bases). The germline CDR1 and CDR2 sequences are MNHEY and SVGAGI. The CDR3 spans 16 residues. Deletions cut 0 bases from V and 2 bases from J, with 14 bases between. The CDR3 is CASSYSRPGHTYEQYF. The CDR3 DNA is TGTGCCAGCAGTTACTCGAGACCGGGACATACCTACGAGCAGTACTTC.

V usage is TRBV3-1 (or the pseudogene TRBV3-2) and J usage is TRBJ2-5, with D unclear. The germline gives CDR1 LGHDT, CDR2 YNNKEL (reference sequence). With 4 bases removed from V and 1 base from J, the gap between germline ends came to 13 bases. The CDR3 contains 15 residues. The CDR3 DNA sequence: TGTGCCAGCAGCCGCAGGATACACCTCCAAGAGACCCAGTACTTC. It specifies CASSRRIHLQETQYF.

This chain links TRBV18 with TRBJ1-1; 9 bases agree with TRBD1. CDR3 length: 15 residues. V lost 6 bases, J lost 0 bases, and 5 bases stayed unmatched. Germline assignment: CDR1 KGHSH and CDR2 LQKENI. CDR3 loop: CASSRTGDMNTEAFF. The CDR3 DNA sequence: TGTGCCAGCTCCCGGACAGGGGATATGAACACTGAAGCTTTCTTT.

The V gene is TRBV27, the J gene TRBJ1-1, with D perhaps matching TRBD1 (6 bases). This CDR3 contains 12 residues. The V end lost 5 bases, the J end lost 4 bases, and 8 bases lay between the germline ends. The germline gives CDR1 MNHEY, CDR2 SMNVEV (reference sequence). The CDR3 here is CASSTGLTEAFF. In DNA form, the CDR3 reads TGTGCCAGCAGTACAGGGCTCACTGAAGCTTTCTTT.

The V call is TRBV7-8, the J call TRBJ2-3, with 8 nucleotides matching TRBD1. The V gene end was trimmed by 3 bases and the J gene end by 4 bases; junction bases not matched to a gene: 9. The germline V gene has CDR1 SGHVS and CDR2 FQNEAQ. This CDR3 has 16 residues. CDR3 in DNA: TGTGCCAGCAGCTTCCGGGACAGGAATAGCGCAGATACGCAGTATTTT. Translated, it gives CASSFRDRNSADTQYF.

This sequence joins TRBV3-1 (or the pseudogene TRBV3-2) and TRBJ1-3; D is possibly TRBD1 (5 bases). Per germline, CDR1 LGHDT and CDR2 YNNKEL (reference sequence). The CDR3 runs 17 residues. The V gene lost 0 bases and the J gene lost 1 base, with 13 bases spanning the gap. This CDR3 is CASSQDRAGFSGNTIYF. The CDR3 DNA reads TGTGCCAGCAGCCAAGATAGAGCAGGGTTTTCTGGAAACACCATATATTTT.

The chain joins TRBV5-4 to TRBJ2-5; 8 positions agree with TRBD2. V trimming: 2 bases; J trimming: 2 bases; junction bases outside the gene matches: 2. The germline V gene has CDR1 SGHNT and CDR2 YYREEE (reference sequence). This CDR3 comprises 14 residues. CDR3 nucleotides: TGTGCCAGCAGCTTAGCGGGGGTACAAGAGACCCAGTACTTC. This codes for CASSLAGVQETQYF.

This clone turned up a few times. This chain joins TRBV2 and TRBJ2-1; perhaps TRBD1 as D (6 bases). This CDR3 contains 17 residues. V gave up 0 bases and J gave up 8 bases, with 20 bases separating them. In germline, CDR1 is SNHLY, CDR2 FYNNEI. As DNA, the CDR3 is TGTGCCAGCAGTGAAGCGGTATGGGGGCGCAAGTCCCATGAGCAGTTCTTC. Its protein product is CASSEAVWGRKSHEQFF.

This clone was seen a single time. This chain connects TRBV18 to TRBJ2-7; TRBD2 matches 8 bases. Per the germline V gene, CDR1 is KGHSH and CDR2 is LQKENI. This CDR3 comprises 14 residues. Trimming took 5 bases from V and 2 from J; bases not matched to a gene: 5. The CDR3 loop reads CASSLRGGPYEQYF. Here the CDR3 DNA reads TGTGCCAGCTCATTACGGGGGGGCCCCTACGAGCAGTACTTC.

V gene TRBV9 combines with J gene TRBJ1-4; D unresolved. Germline CDR1 is SGDLS and CDR2 is YYNGEE. V lost 4 bases to trimming and J lost 8 bases, with 18 bases between them. The CDR3 sequence is 15 residues long. The CDR3: CASSTEGGYWEKLFF. DNA of the CDR3: TGTGCCAGCAGCACAGAGGGAGGGTATTGGGAAAAACTGTTTTTT.